The text below deals with one T cell receptor (beta chain). This clonotype was picked up a small number of times. Its antigen is still unknown. No quality values exist for individual bases; no much larger clone is one base distant. This was a case-control study nested in a cohort of healthcare workers in London, UK, who had nasopharyngeal swab PCR tests and blood samples taken every week. Healthcare workers were recruited between 23 and 31 March 2020, during the week of the UK lockdown, and were followed weekly for up to about 15 weeks. The method was 5' RACE. Reads for this sample came from a NextSeq 500. In the TCR library protocol, unique molecular identifiers were attached to individual cDNA molecules to correct for PCR bias and sequencing error. Sequencing covered both TCR alpha and beta chains, and within each sample the abundances of alpha and beta sequences were tightly co-correlated. Regarding the original processing steps: Decombinator V4 was used to annotate the V gene, J gene and CDR3 of the TCR sequences. TCRs were defined as expanded if a significant change between any two time points was detected under a Poisson model with p below 0.0001. Abundances of TCRs were expressed as counts per million after normalisation to the total number of TCRs sequenced in each sample. VDJdb, accessed 1 November 2021, was searched for CMV, EBV and SARS-CoV-2 annotated TCRs, excluding TCRs annotated for multiple antigens. TCRdb passed the public sequencing reads through fastp at Q25 and MiXCR, retaining productive beta sequences. Each CDR3 protein gets just one entry, which takes the most common genes and DNA from the rows behind it. TCRdb's processing, not the study's, gives the V and J calls here. This sample comprises roughly 56,000 distinct CDR3 sequences, approximately 7.6% of them detected only once. Together, the top ten hold about 4.2% of the sample.

The data derive from a study of early T cells in non-severe SARS-CoV-2 infection (dated by TCRdb to the early 2020s). About the full investigation: Because TCR sequencing was done on bulk RNA from unsorted whole blood, the alpha and beta chains could not be paired. Results and caveats for the whole study, not just this receptor: VDJdb matching was skewed toward anti-spike CD8 responses and likely underestimated virus-specific expansions, missing private and CD4 specificities.

The source of this sequence is an adult who was a healthcare worker with PCR-confirmed SARS-CoV-2 infection or an uninfected control (not recorded which). The source material was whole blood.

The bases read TGTGCCAGCAGCTTAATTTCAGAGGGCCAGCCCACAGATACGCAGTATTTT. Translated, it reads CASSLISEGQPTDTQYF. The chain is encoded by TRBV11-2 joined to TRBJ2-3; tentative D gene TRBD2, with 5 bases matching. CDR1 and CDR2, per the germline V gene, are SGHAT and FQNNGV. V and J lose 2 bases and 2 bases, and a span of 17 bases separates them. There are 17 amino acids in the CDR3, from cysteine to phenylalanine inclusive. The retained sequence is limited to the CDR3, 51 bases, with the frame set at the first base.